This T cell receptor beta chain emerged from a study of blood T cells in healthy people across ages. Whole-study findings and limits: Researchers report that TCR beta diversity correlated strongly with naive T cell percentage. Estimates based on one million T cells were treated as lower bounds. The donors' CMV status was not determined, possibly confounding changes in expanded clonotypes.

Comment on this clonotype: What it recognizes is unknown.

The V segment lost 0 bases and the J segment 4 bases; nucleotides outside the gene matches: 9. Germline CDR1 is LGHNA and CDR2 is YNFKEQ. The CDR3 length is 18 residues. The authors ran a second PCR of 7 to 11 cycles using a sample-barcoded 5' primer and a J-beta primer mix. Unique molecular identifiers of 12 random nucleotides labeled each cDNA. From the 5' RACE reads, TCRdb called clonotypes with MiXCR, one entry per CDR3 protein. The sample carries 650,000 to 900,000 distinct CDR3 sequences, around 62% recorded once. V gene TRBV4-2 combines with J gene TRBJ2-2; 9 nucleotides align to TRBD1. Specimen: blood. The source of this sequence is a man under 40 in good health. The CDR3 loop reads CASSQELTETGGTGELFF. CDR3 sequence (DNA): TGTGCCAGCAGCCAAGAACTCACCGAGACAGGGGGCACCGGGGAGCTGTTTTTT.